Presented here are 23 T cell receptor beta chains from one specimen sequenced in a study of CD8 T cells in Susac syndrome. RNA totalling 0.5 to 1 ug underwent reverse transcription with random hexamers. TCRdb analysed the immunoSEQ multiplex PCR reads with MiXCR anew, one entry per CDR3 protein. The sample gives about 150,000 distinct CDR3 sequences, roughly 96% of which show up once; approximately 0.11% is in the top ten. Sequencing used CD4+ T cells from PBMCs. The receptors stem from a human donor with multiple sclerosis.

The chain carries TRBV2 and TRBJ1-5; D remains unclear. The CDR3 has 14 residues. From germline, CDR1 is SNHLY and CDR2 FYNNEI. Trimming pared 4 bases from V and 4 bases from J, leaving 11 bases between. The CDR3 DNA reads TGTGCCAGCAGTGGTCCGGGAGCAAATCAGCCCCAGCATTTT. Translation: CASSGPGANQPQHF.

J is TRBJ2-2 and V is TRBV19; D gene unclear. Per germline, CDR1 LNHDA and CDR2 SQIVND (reference sequence). The CDR3 length is 12 residues. V lost 3 bases and J lost 8, with 7 bases in between. The CDR3 is CASSILAGELFF. Written as DNA, the CDR3 is TGTGCCAGTAGTATTCTTGCGGGGGAGCTGTTTTTT.

This clonotype appeared once. J is TRBJ1-5 and V is TRBV27, with TRBD1 matching 10 bases. The CDR3 contains 18 residues. In germline, CDR1 is MNHEY, CDR2 SMNVEV (reference sequence). Unmatched junction bases numbered 11, after V lost 4 bases and J lost 2 bases. The CDR3 is CASSSPGQGEGGNQPQHF. CDR3 nucleotides: TGTGCCAGCAGTTCCCCCGGACAGGGGGAAGGAGGCAATCAGCCCCAGCATTTT.

The genes are TRBV7-3 and TRBJ2-5, with 8 positions matching TRBD2. This CDR3 is 12 amino acids long. The V gene's germline CDR1 is SGHTA and CDR2 FQGTGA. CDR3 loop: CPGREEKETQYF. In DNA form, the CDR3 reads TGTCCTGGGCGGGAGGAAAAAGAGACCCAGTACTTC.

The rearrangement joins TRBV3-1 to TRBJ1-6; D not resolved. Germline values: CDR1 LGHDT, CDR2 YNNKEL (reference sequence). V lost 4 bases and J lost 10, with 11 bases in between. This CDR3 comprises 13 residues. The CDR3 DNA follows: TGTGCCAGCAGCCCAACGGTGGGCTCACCCCTCCACTTT. This gives the protein CASSPTVGSPLHF. The whole variable domain, filled in from reference TRBV3-1 and TRBJ1-6, reads DTAVSQTPKYLVTQMGNDKSIKCEQNLGHDTMYWYKQDSKKFLKIMFSYNNKELIINETVPNRFSPKSPDKAHLNLHINSLELGDSAVYFCASSPTVGSPLHFGNGTRLTVT.

The gene calls are TRBV23-1 and TRBJ1-2; 7 bases fit TRBD1. TRBV23-1 is known as an ORF, though its function is uncertain. V dropped 0 bases and J dropped 3; count of bases not matched to a gene: 10. This CDR3 has 17 residues. The CDR3 sequence is CASSQSRPKQGHYGYTF. CDR3 coding DNA: TGCGCCAGCAGTCAATCTAGACCCAAACAGGGGCACTATGGCTACACCTTC.

The V call is TRBV15, the J call TRBJ1-1; D gene uncertain. CDR3 length: 14 amino acids. V was shortened by 1 base and J by 2 bases, with 8 bases between the two germline ends. Germline V gene data show CDR1 as LNHNV and CDR2 as YYDKDF (reference sequence). CDR3 amino acids: CATSRVGGNTEAFF. Here the CDR3 DNA reads TGTGCCACCAGCAGAGTGGGCGGTAACACTGAAGCTTTCTTT.

The V and J genes are TRBV29-1 and TRBJ2-7, with 11 bases that match TRBD2. The trim removed 4 bases at V and 3 bases at J, leaving 5 bases unmatched. The germline gives CDR1 SQVTM, CDR2 ANQGSEA. The CDR3 consists of 14 residues. Here the CDR3 reads CSVVGTSGVYEQYF. The CDR3 DNA sequence: TGCAGCGTTGTCGGGACTAGCGGAGTCTACGAGCAGTACTTC.

The V call is TRBV12-3 or TRBV12-4, the J call TRBJ2-1; 10 nucleotides agree with TRBD2. The ends lost 6 bases at V and 3 bases at J; junction bases unmatched: 8. CDR3 length: 16 amino acids. The CDR3 DNA is TGTGCCAGCAGAGCCCCCGGGACTAGCGACTACAATGAGCAGTTCTTC. Translating it yields CASRAPGTSDYNEQFF.

The chain is built from TRBV29-1 and TRBJ2-3; D possibly corresponds to TRBD2 (6 bases). V was pared by 5 bases and J by 1 base, with 13 bases between. The CDR3 has 14 residues. CDR1 and CDR2 from the germline V gene are SQVTM and ANQGSEA. The CDR3 region has the DNA TGCAGCGTTTGGGCGGGAACTGGCACAGATACGCAGTATTTT. Translated: CSVWAGTGTDTQYF.

The rearrangement links TRBV11-2 to TRBJ1-2, with D hard to call. In germline, CDR1 is SGHAT, CDR2 FQNNGV. V lost 1 base to trimming and J lost 3 bases, with 6 bases between them. The CDR3 has 13 residues. This CDR3 reads CASSLGQYYGYTF. The DNA of the CDR3 is TGTGCCAGCAGCTTAGGCCAGTACTATGGCTACACCTTC.

In its sample, this clonotype was seen a few times. This chain links TRBV3-1 with TRBJ2-7; 7 bases line up with TRBD2. The ends lost 3 bases at V and 5 bases at J; junction bases unmatched: 7. This CDR3 spans 14 amino acids. Germline V gene sequence: CDR1 LGHDT, CDR2 YNNKEL (reference sequence). This CDR3 reads CASSHTAGTHEQYF. The CDR3 coding sequence is TGTGCCAGCAGCCATACAGCGGGGACCCACGAGCAGTACTTC.

In this sample, this clonotype turned up a few times. The chain is built from TRBV3-1 and TRBJ1-2; 9 nucleotides match TRBD1. This CDR3 spans 14 amino acids. The V and J ends lost 1 base and 4 bases, in that order; junction bases with no gene match: 1. The germline V gene has CDR1 LGHDT and CDR2 YNNKEL (reference sequence). Here the CDR3 DNA reads TGTGCCAGCAGCCAAGGGACAGGGGCCTATGGCTACACCTTC. This sequence encodes CASSQGTGAYGYTF.

The chain links TRBV7-2 to TRBJ2-4; 13 bases are a match to TRBD2. The CDR3 is 17 amino acids. Trimming took 5 bases from V and 1 from J; bases not matched to a gene: 5. Per germline, CDR1 SGHTA and CDR2 FQGNSA. Here the CDR3 DNA reads TGTGCCAGCAGCCTGATGGGACTAGCGGGGGCCAAAAACATTCAGTACTTC. It is translated as CASSLMGLAGAKNIQYF.

The DNA of the CDR3 is TGTGCCAGCAGCTTAAAGGGGACCTACGAGCAGTACTTC. It codes for CASSLKGTYEQYF. This chain links TRBV7-2 with TRBJ2-7, with D perhaps TRBD1 (5 bases). The CDR3 runs to 13 residues. V lost 2 bases and J lost 2, with 7 bases in between. Germline lookup yields CDR1 SGHTA and CDR2 FQGNSA. The full variable domain, in which reference TRBV7-2 and TRBJ2-7 provide the parts outside the CDR3, is GAGVSQSPSNKVTEKGKDVELRCDPISGHTALYWYRQSLGQGLEFLIYFQGNSAPDKSGLPSDRFSAERTGGSVSTLTIQRTQQEDSAVYLCASSLKGTYEQYFGPGTRLTVT.

The rearrangement uses TRBV20-1 and TRBJ2-2, with 7 nucleotides matching TRBD2. CDR1 is DFQATT and CDR2 is SNEGSKA in the germline V gene (reference sequence). CDR3 length equals 14 residues. Unmatched junction bases numbered 4, after V lost 3 bases and J lost 3 bases. The CDR3 DNA is TGCAGTGCTAGTTCGCTAGCGGACACCGGGGAGCTGTTTTTT. Residues: CSASSLADTGELFF.

The chain couples TRBV7-2 to TRBJ1-5; the D gene is possibly TRBD1 (5 bases). The CDR3 extends over 15 amino acids. CDR1 is SGHTA, CDR2 FQGNSA, per germline. The V end lost 5 bases, the J end lost 5 bases, and 16 bases lay between the germline ends. The CDR3 here is CASSGKWGVHQPQHF. DNA of the CDR3: TGTGCCAGCAGCGGGAAGTGGGGGGTTCATCAGCCCCAGCATTTT.

The DNA for the CDR3 is TGTGCCACCCGACAGGCAACTGGGGCCAACGTCCTGACTTTC. It is translated as CATRQATGANVLTF. This sequence joins TRBV2 and TRBJ2-6; D is perhaps TRBD1 (6 bases). V was clipped by 10 bases and J by 2 bases, with 12 bases between them. This CDR3 is 14 amino acids long. The germline V gene encodes CDR1 SNHLY and CDR2 FYNNEI.

The V gene is TRBV5-1, the J gene TRBJ2-4; D remains ambiguous. The germline gives CDR1 SGHRS, CDR2 YFSETQ. V lost 1 base and J 6 bases, leaving 5 bases between the germline ends. This CDR3 spans 12 amino acids. The CDR3 region has the DNA TGCGCCAGCAGCTTGAACGGAAACATTCAGTACTTC. Translating gives CASSLNGNIQYF.

This chain joins TRBV20-1 and TRBJ1-5; no definite D call. The length of the CDR3 is 14 residues. Germline values: CDR1 DFQATT, CDR2 SNEGSKA (reference sequence). V lost 0 bases and J lost 2, with 8 bases in between. The CDR3 loop is CSAREGSGNQPQHF. CDR3 DNA: TGCAGTGCTAGAGAGGGCAGTGGCAATCAGCCCCAGCATTTT.

This chain joins TRBV28 and TRBJ1-1; D is uncertain. The CDR3 spans 12 residues. From germline, CDR1 is MDHEN and CDR2 SYDVKM. V was cut by 2 bases and J by 5 bases, with 6 bases left in between. CDR3 nucleotides: TGTGCCAGCAGTTTAATCTGGACTGAAGCTTTCTTT. Its translation: CASSLIWTEAFF.

The chain uses TRBV6-6 and TRBJ2-7; D perhaps matches TRBD2 (6 bases). Germline V lookup: CDR1 MNHNY, CDR2 SVGAGI (reference sequence). Deletions cut 11 bases from V and 3 bases from J, with 17 bases between. The CDR3 is made up of 13 amino acids. The CDR3 sequence: CACNRDWDYEQYF. The CDR3 bases are TGTGCCTGCAACCGGGACTGGGACTACGAGCAGTACTTC.

This clonotype has just one count. The V call is TRBV2, the J call TRBJ1-2; TRBD1 matches at 7 bases. Germline trimming cut 10 bases from V and 8 bases from J; bases unmatched to any gene: 4. The CDR3 contains 10 residues. Germline CDR1 SNHLY, CDR2 FYNNEI. The CDR3 DNA is TGTGCCACGACAGGGACCGGCTACACCTTC. Translated, it gives CATTGTGYTF.